Below are 25 T cell receptor beta chains sequenced from a single sample in a study of metastatic and nonmetastatic thyroid tumors. Among the patients, none had received any treatment before thyroid surgery. TCRdb used MiXCR to call clones anew from the PCR reads. The sample includes under 9,000 clones, 25% to 30% of them seen just once. The source material was tumor tissue. These receptors were taken from a female donor with papillary thyroid cancer or a benign thyroid nodule (not recorded which). Some clones in this sample may be carry-over from other donors' samples.

V usage is TRBV27 and J usage is TRBJ2-1; no firm D call. V was trimmed by 5 bases and J by 8 bases, leaving 19 bases between them. Germline CDR1 reads MNHEY; CDR2 reads SMNVEV (reference sequence). This CDR3 has 15 amino acids. The CDR3 loop reads CASSPQWVPWDEQFF. CDR3 DNA: TGTGCCAGCAGTCCACAATGGGTACCCTGGGATGAGCAGTTCTTC.

There are a few counts of this clone. The V call is TRBV28, the J call TRBJ2-2; no definite D call. The germline V gene encodes CDR1 MDHEN and CDR2 SYDVKM. V lost 4 bases, J lost 1 base, and 4 bases lay in between. CDR3 length: 13 amino acids. As DNA, the CDR3 is TGTGCCAGCAGTTCACAGAACACCGGGGAGCTGTTTTTT. Translation: CASSSQNTGELFF.

This clone has at least ten counts. With a much larger clone just one base away, this may be a read error. The CDR3 region is CASSSTSGGPGELFF. The CDR3 DNA reads as TGTGCCAGCAGTTCTACTAGCGGGGGACCCGGGGAGCTGTTTTTT. This chain links TRBV6-2 or TRBV6-3 with TRBJ2-2, with 11 bases that match TRBD2. The length of the CDR3 is 15 residues. From germline, CDR1 is MNHEY and CDR2 SVGEGT. With V trimmed by 4 bases and J by 6 bases, 4 bases remained unmatched.

This rearrangement joins TRBV3-1 to TRBJ2-1, with unresolved D. Germline V gene lookup returns CDR1 LGHDT and CDR2 YNNKEL (reference sequence). This CDR3 has 15 amino acids. Trimming removed 3 bases from V and 2 bases from J, with 11 bases in between. The CDR3 loop is CASSQLDQAYNEQFF. DNA for the CDR3: TGTGCCAGCAGCCAGTTGGACCAGGCCTACAATGAGCAGTTCTTC.

This clone rates as large (0.1 to 1%). The chain carries TRBV6-1 and TRBJ1-3, with D maybe TRBD1 (6 bases). Germline V gene sequence: CDR1 MNHNS, CDR2 SASEGT. The CDR3 is made up of 14 amino acids. V was cut by 4 bases and J by 0 bases, with 7 bases left in between. The CDR3: CASSGGGSGNTIYF. The CDR3 nucleotides are TGTGCCAGCAGTGGAGGGGGCTCTGGAAACACCATATATTTT.

The genes are TRBV6-1 and TRBJ2-1; D is possibly TRBD2 (6 bases). The germline gives CDR1 MNHNS, CDR2 SASEGT. The CDR3 is 16 residues long. Trimming left V 8 bases short and J 5 bases short, with 22 bases between. CDR3 residues: CASVWGLARRDNEQFF. CDR3 nucleotides: TGTGCCAGCGTATGGGGTCTAGCGCGGCGCGACAATGAGCAGTTCTTC.

There are a few counts of this clone. CDR3 residues: CASSPLLASSPLHF. As DNA, the CDR3 is TGTGCCAGCAGCCCACTCCTGGCGTCGTCACCCCTCCACTTT. The chain links TRBV6-2 or TRBV6-3 to TRBJ1-6, with D unresolved. The CDR3 has 14 residues. Germline-derived CDR1 and CDR2 are MNHEY and SVGEGT. Trimming pared 6 bases from V and 10 bases from J, leaving 16 bases between.

In its sample, this clone was seen many times. A much more abundant neighbour one base away suggests this may be a read error. The J gene is TRBJ1-1, the V gene TRBV7-2, with a weak D call TRBD1 (6 bases). Per germline, CDR1 SGHTA and CDR2 FQGNSA. This CDR3 region has 14 residues. CDR3 sequence (DNA): TGTGCCGGCAGCTTATGGGGGGCGAGGACTGAAGCTTTCTTT. Encoded protein: CAGSLWGARTEAFF.

The chain uses TRBV6-1 and TRBJ2-1; D not certain. V was shortened by 5 bases and J by 8 bases, with 13 bases between the two germline ends. CDR1 is MNHNS, CDR2 SASEGT, per germline. CDR3 length: 13 residues. The CDR3 nucleotides are TGTGCCAGCAGTCCGAGTTCGTGGGATGAGCAGTTCTTC. Translating it yields CASSPSSWDEQFF.

In this sample, this clone turned up many times. This chain uses TRBV5-1 with TRBJ2-3; TRBD1 might be the D (6 bases). The CDR3 loop spans 14 amino acids. Trimming stripped 6 bases from V and 3 bases from J, with 14 bases between. In germline, CDR1 is SGHRS, CDR2 YFSETQ. For the CDR3, the DNA is TGCGCCAGCACCAGGGGAGATGGGACAGATACGCAGTATTTT. This codes for CASTRGDGTDTQYF.

As to this clone: This sequence may be a read error, since a much larger clone differs from it by one base. V usage is TRBV11-3 and J usage is TRBJ2-1; no definite D call. This CDR3 is built from 14 residues. Germline CDR1 is SGHNT and CDR2 is YENEEA. V lost 0 bases and J lost 12, with 15 bases in between. CDR3 protein: CASSLDFTWAGQFF. The DNA for the CDR3 is TGTGCCAGCAGCTTAGACTTTACATGGGCCGGGCAGTTCTTC.

V and J are TRBV19 and TRBJ2-2; TRBD2 matches 8 bases. CDR1 is LNHDA and CDR2 is SQIVND in the germline V gene (reference sequence). This CDR3 region has 18 residues. The V segment lost 1 base and the J segment 0 bases; nucleotides outside the gene matches: 7. The CDR3 DNA is TGTGCCAGTAGTATAGTCCTCCCGGGACTAGCGAACACCGGGGAGCTGTTTTTT. It codes for CASSIVLPGLANTGELFF.

This clone was observed many times. The rearrangement uses TRBV5-1 and TRBJ2-3; D is possibly TRBD2 (7 bases). Germline V gives CDR1 SGHRS, CDR2 YFSETQ. The CDR3 has 15 amino acids. Trimming removed 4 bases at V and 5 bases at J, with 17 bases between. The CDR3 DNA sequence: TGCGCCAGCAGCCCCTCGGGGGGCGGGGGAGATACGCAGTATTTT. Translating it yields CASSPSGGGGDTQYF.

In its sample, this clone is medium-sized (0.01 to 0.1%). This chain uses TRBV20-1 with TRBJ2-7, with D perhaps given as TRBD1 or TRBD2 (6 bases each). V was cut by 0 bases and J by 0 bases, with 12 bases left in between. The CDR3 totals 15 residues. Germline lookup yields CDR1 DFQATT and CDR2 SNEGSKA (reference sequence). The CDR3 loop reads CSARDQGTFSYEQYF. In DNA form, the CDR3 reads TGCAGTGCTAGAGATCAGGGGACTTTCTCCTACGAGCAGTACTTC.

This chain uses TRBV6-2 or TRBV6-3 with TRBJ2-7; D is unclear. The V and J ends lost 7 bases and 5 bases respectively, with 18 bases between them. CDR3 length: 14 amino acids. Germline lookup yields CDR1 MNHEY and CDR2 SVGEGT. CDR3 loop: CASNNPRSLNEQYF. CDR3 coding DNA: TGTGCCAGCAATAACCCTCGGAGTCTGAACGAGCAGTACTTC.

This clone is classed as medium-sized (0.01 to 0.1%). The same CDR3 also results from other DNA sequences found in this sample. The chain employs TRBV2 and TRBJ2-1; TRBD2 might be the D (5 bases). Trimming stripped 6 bases from V and 8 bases from J, with 8 bases between. This CDR3 comprises 11 residues. Germline V gene lookup returns CDR1 SNHLY and CDR2 FYNNEI. CDR3 sequence: CASSTRDEQFF. CDR3 nucleotides: TGTGCCAGCAGCACTAGGGATGAGCAGTTCTTC.

Comment on this clone: The junction departs from the called germline gene at one end, perhaps through a read error. This chain uses TRBV7-2 with TRBJ2-2; 8 positions match TRBD2. This CDR3 has 14 amino acids. Germline V gene lookup returns CDR1 SGHTA and CDR2 FQGNSA. This CDR3 is CASTRLATTGELFF. As DNA, the CDR3 is TGTGCCAGCACTCGACTAGCGACCACCGGGGAGCTGTTCTTT.

Written as DNA, the CDR3 is TGTGCCAGCTCACCCTTAGCGGGAGCGTCCTACGAGCAGTACTTC. Translating gives CASSPLAGASYEQYF. The rearrangement uses TRBV18 and TRBJ2-7; 9 nucleotides line up with TRBD2. The ends lost 3 bases at V and 1 base at J; junction bases unmatched: 4. The CDR3 spans 15 residues. Per the germline V gene, CDR1 is KGHSH and CDR2 is LQKENI.

This rearrangement joins TRBV28 to TRBJ2-7, with 9 bases that match TRBD1. The CDR3 loop spans 16 amino acids. The V gene end was trimmed by 3 bases and the J gene end by 3 bases; junction bases not matched to a gene: 9. Looked up from germline, CDR1 is MDHEN and CDR2 is SYDVKM. The CDR3 DNA reads TGTGCCAGCAGTTTGGTCCTCGACAGGGGGGGCTACGAGCAGTACTTC. Protein sequence: CASSLVLDRGGYEQYF.

This clone was counted a few times. V is TRBV30 and J is TRBJ1-1, with D possibly TRBD1 on 5 matching bases. The length of the CDR3 is 13 residues. V gave up 3 bases and J gave up 4 bases, with 12 bases separating them. Per germline, CDR1 GTSNPN and CDR2 SVGIG (reference sequence). In DNA form, the CDR3 reads TGTGCCTGGAGGGGGAAGGGGTTCACTGAAGCTTTCTTT. This translates into CAWRGKGFTEAFF. Together with reference TRBV30 and TRBJ1-1, the CDR3 gives the full variable domain: SQTIHQWPATLVQPVGSPLSLECTVEGTSNPNLYWYRQAAGRGLQLLFYSVGIGQISSEVPQNLSASRPQDRQFILSSKKLLLSDSGFYLCAWRGKGFTEAFFGQGTRLTVV.

By sample fraction, this clone is medium-sized. V gene TRBV9 combines with J gene TRBJ2-3, with D perhaps TRBD1 (6 bases). Germline-derived CDR1 and CDR2 are SGDLS and YYNGEE. V shed 5 bases and J shed 3 bases, with 16 bases lying between them. This CDR3 has 15 residues. CDR3 coding DNA: TGTGCCAGCAGGAGGGGGTCAGGGTCGACAGATACGCAGTATTTT. It codes for CASRRGSGSTDTQYF.

Sample share makes this clone medium-sized. CDR3 DNA sequence: TGTGCCAGCAGGGGCAAAAGGGGAGCAAATGAGCAGTTCTTC. It translates to CASRGKRGANEQFF. V usage is TRBV6-1 and J usage is TRBJ2-1, with D perhaps given as TRBD1 or TRBD2 (5 bases each). Trimming shortened V by 6 bases and J by 7 bases, and 16 bases separated the two germline ends. Germline CDR1 MNHNS, CDR2 SASEGT. The CDR3 runs 14 residues.

The V and J genes are TRBV20-1 and TRBJ1-2; 8 nucleotides match TRBD1. The CDR3 runs to 14 residues. Germline loops: CDR1 DFQATT, CDR2 SNEGSKA (reference sequence). J lost 0 bases, V lost 7 bases, and 7 bases had no gene match. The CDR3 coding sequence is TGCAGTGTCCTCCGGACAGGGTCTAACTATGGCTACACCTTC. It encodes CSVLRTGSNYGYTF.

This clone ranks as medium-sized (0.01 to 0.1%). The rearrangement links TRBV19 to TRBJ1-5; no firm D call. V shed 3 bases and J shed 1 base, with 16 bases lying between them. Germline V gene sequence: CDR1 LNHDA, CDR2 SQIVND (reference sequence). The CDR3 length is 17 residues. CDR3 protein: CASSIKVYSLSNQPQHF. CDR3 bases: TGTGCCAGTAGTATTAAAGTATACAGCCTGAGCAATCAGCCCCAGCATTTT.

The CDR3 sequence is CALAGAQQYF. The CDR3 region has the DNA TGCGCATTAGCGGGAGCACAGCAGTACTTC. J is TRBJ2-7 and V is TRBV20-1, with 9 bases fitting TRBD2. Germline V gives CDR1 DFQATT, CDR2 SNEGSKA (reference sequence). The CDR3 totals 10 residues.